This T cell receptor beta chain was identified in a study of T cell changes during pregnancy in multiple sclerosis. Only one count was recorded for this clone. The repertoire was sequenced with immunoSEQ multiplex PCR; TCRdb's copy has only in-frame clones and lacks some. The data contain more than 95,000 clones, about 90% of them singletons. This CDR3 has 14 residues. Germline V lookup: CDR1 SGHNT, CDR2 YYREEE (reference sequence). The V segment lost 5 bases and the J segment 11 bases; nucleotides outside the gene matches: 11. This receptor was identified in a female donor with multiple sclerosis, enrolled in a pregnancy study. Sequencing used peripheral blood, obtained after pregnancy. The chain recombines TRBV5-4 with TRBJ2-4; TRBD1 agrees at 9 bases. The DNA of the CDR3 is TGTGCCAGCAGTCCCGGGACAGGGACACCACTTCAGTACTTC. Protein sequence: CASSPGTGTPLQYF.